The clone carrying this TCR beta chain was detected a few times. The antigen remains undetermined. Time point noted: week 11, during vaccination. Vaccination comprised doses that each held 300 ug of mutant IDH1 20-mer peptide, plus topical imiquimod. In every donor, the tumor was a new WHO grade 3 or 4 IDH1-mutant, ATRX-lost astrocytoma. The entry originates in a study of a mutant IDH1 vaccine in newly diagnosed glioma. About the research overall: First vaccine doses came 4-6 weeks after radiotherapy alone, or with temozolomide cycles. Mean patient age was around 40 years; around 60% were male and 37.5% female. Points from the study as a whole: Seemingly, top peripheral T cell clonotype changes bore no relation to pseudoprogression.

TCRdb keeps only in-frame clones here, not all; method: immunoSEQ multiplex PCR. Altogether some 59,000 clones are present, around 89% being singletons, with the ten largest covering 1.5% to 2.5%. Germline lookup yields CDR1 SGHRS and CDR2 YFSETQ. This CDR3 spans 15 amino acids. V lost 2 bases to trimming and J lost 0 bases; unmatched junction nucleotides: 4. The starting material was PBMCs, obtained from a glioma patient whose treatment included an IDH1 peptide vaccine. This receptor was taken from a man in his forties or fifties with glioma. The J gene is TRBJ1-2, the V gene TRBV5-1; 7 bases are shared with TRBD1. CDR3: CASSLTGASNYGYTF. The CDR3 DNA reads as TGCGCCAGCAGCTTAACAGGGGCTTCTAACTATGGCTACACCTTC.